The rows below give T cell receptor beta chains drawn from one sample of a study of T cell repertoires in cytomegalovirus infection. TCRdb fed the reads into MiXCR, producing one record per CDR3 protein. Altogether almost 500,000 distinct CDR3 sequences are present, about 11% being singletons, with the ten largest covering around 9.6%. The specimen sequenced was PBMCs. These receptors originate from a human donor in good health (CMV status not recorded). Some clones in this sample may be carry-over from other donors' samples. The CDR3 runs from the conserved cysteine through the conserved F or W. The D gene is left open where the match is weak. The size of a clone is reported for some rows only, either as once, few or many, or as a class for expanded clones.

DNA: TGTGCCAGCAGCTTCCCAGCGGGGGTAGGGGCAGATACGCAGTATTTT; CDR3: CASSFPAGVGADTQYF; size: many; J: TRBJ2-3; D: TRBD2; V: TRBV5-4
DNA: TGTGCCAGCAGCGCCGAAACAGGGAGGGTAATCTACGAGCAGTACTTC; CDR3: CASSAETGRVIYEQYF; size: .; J: TRBJ2-7; D: .; V: TRBV4-2
DNA: TGTGCCAGCACCCAGCTCGGGGAGGCCTACGAGCAGTACTTC; CDR3: CASTQLGEAYEQYF; size: many; J: TRBJ2-7; D: .; V: TRBV28
DNA: TGTGCTAGTGGTTCCCGCCGGGACAGGGGGTCGGTAAACTATGGCTACACCTTC; CDR3: CASGSRRDRGSVNYGYTF; size: many; J: TRBJ1-2; D: TRBD1; V: TRBV12-5
DNA: TGTGCCAGCAGTCCTGGACTAGCGGGATCACATGAGCAGTTCTTC; CDR3: CASSPGLAGSHEQFF; size: many; J: TRBJ2-1; D: TRBD2; V: TRBV6-1
DNA: TGTGCCAGCAGCTTGTTGACTAGCGGAGTGAATGAGCAGTTCTTC; CDR3: CASSLLTSGVNEQFF; size: many; J: TRBJ2-1; D: TRBD2; V: TRBV5-4
DNA: TGTGCTAGTGCCGAGCCGCTCACCGGGGAGCTGTTTTTT; CDR3: CASAEPLTGELFF; size: many; J: TRBJ2-2; D: .; V: TRBV12-5
DNA: TGTGCCAGCAGCTTTAGCGGCTATCCCTACGAGCAGTACTTC; CDR3: CASSFSGYPYEQYF; size: many; J: TRBJ2-7; D: .; V: TRBV5-4
DNA: TGTGCCAGCTCCCGAGGGGGCGAGCGGCCCCTCCACTTT; CDR3: CASSRGGERPLHF; size: many; J: TRBJ1-6; D: TRBD1; V: TRBV7-2
DNA: TGTGCCGGCAGTGGTAGCGGGAGGGGCGCCGGGGAGCTGTTTTTT; CDR3: CAGSGSGRGAGELFF; size: .; J: TRBJ2-2; D: TRBD2; V: TRBV2
DNA: TGTGCCAGCAGCTTAGGTCAGGGGGCGCAGAAACTGTTTTTT; CDR3: CASSLGQGAQKLFF; size: many; J: TRBJ1-4; D: TRBD1; V: TRBV7-2
DNA: TGTGCCAGCAGCTTAATAGGCGGGGTCGACGAGCAGTACTTC; CDR3: CASSLIGGVDEQYF; size: many; J: TRBJ2-7; D: .; V: TRBV7-3
DNA: TGTGCCAGCAGCGTAGGGACCGACCGGGCTTTCTTT; CDR3: CASSVGTDRAFF; size: .; J: TRBJ1-1; D: .; V: TRBV9
DNA: TGTGCCAGTAGTATGTCACTAGCGGGTTACGAGCAGTACTTC; CDR3: CASSMSLAGYEQYF; size: .; J: TRBJ2-7; D: TRBD2; V: TRBV19
DNA: TGTGCCAGCAGCTTCGGGACTAGCGGGAGTCAAGAGACCCAGTACTTC; CDR3: CASSFGTSGSQETQYF; size: many; J: TRBJ2-5; D: TRBD2; V: TRBV7-8
DNA: TGTGCCAGCAGCCCTCGAAGGACAGGGGATCAGCCCCAGCATTTT; CDR3: CASSPRRTGDQPQHF; size: many; J: TRBJ1-5; D: TRBD1; V: TRBV7-2
DNA: TGTGCCAGCAGCGTAGGAGGGATGAACACTGAAGCTTTCTTT; CDR3: CASSVGGMNTEAFF; size: many; J: TRBJ1-1; D: .; V: TRBV9
DNA: TGTGCCAGCAGTCAAAACAGGGGTGGCAATGAGCAGTTCTTC; CDR3: CASSQNRGGNEQFF; size: many; J: TRBJ2-1; D: TRBD1; V: TRBV2